This paragraph covers one T cell receptor beta chain sequence. Its antigen remains unknown. The use of a sample-barcoded 5' primer and a J-beta primer mix characterized a second PCR of about 7 to 12 cycles. TCRdb re-analysed the 5' RACE reads in MiXCR, keeping a single row per CDR3 protein. The sample consists of hundreds of thousands of distinct CDR3 sequences, about 61% of them appearing once. This entry belongs to a study of blood T cells in healthy people across ages. General observations from the study: Roughly linear declines in TCR beta diversity per million T cells occurred with age.

The CDR3 extends over 14 amino acids. Sequenced: blood. The sequence was collected from a man aged 35 to 55 in good health. The V call is TRBV21-1, the J call TRBJ2-3. TRBV21-1 is a pseudogene locus. Written as DNA, the CDR3 is TGTGCCAGCAGCAAAGGCGACAACACAGATACGCAGTATTTT. Its translation is CASSKGDNTDTQYF.